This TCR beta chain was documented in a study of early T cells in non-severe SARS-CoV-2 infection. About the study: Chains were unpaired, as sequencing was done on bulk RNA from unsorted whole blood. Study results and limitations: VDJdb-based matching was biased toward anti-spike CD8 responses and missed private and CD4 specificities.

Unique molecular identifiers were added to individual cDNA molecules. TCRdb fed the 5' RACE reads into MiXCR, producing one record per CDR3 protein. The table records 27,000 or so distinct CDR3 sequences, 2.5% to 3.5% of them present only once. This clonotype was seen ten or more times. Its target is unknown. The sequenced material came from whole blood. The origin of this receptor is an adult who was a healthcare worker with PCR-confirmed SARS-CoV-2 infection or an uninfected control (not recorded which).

The CDR3 bases are TGTGCCAGCAGCATAGATACAGGTTACGAGCAGTACGTC. Residues: CASSIDTGYEQYV. This rearrangement joins TRBV7-9 to TRBJ2-7, with D tentatively TRBD1 (5 bases). V was pared by 5 bases and J by 4 bases, with 12 bases between. This CDR3 has 13 residues. Germline loops: CDR1 SEHNR, CDR2 FQNEAQ (reference sequence).